Listed here is a single T cell receptor (beta chain). The sample originates from a study of blood T cell repertoires in COVID-19. As for the study in general: PBMCs, B-cell-depleted T cells, or T cells provided the cDNA or gDNA that made up the material.

Profiling relied on immunoSEQ multiplex PCR, and the TCRdb table lists in-frame clones only, not all of them. This table holds tens of thousands of clones, around 90% found once. Germline assignment: CDR1 MNHEY and CDR2 SVGEGT. Trimming cost V 0 bases and J 7 bases; bases outside gene matches: 6. The CDR3 consists of 15 residues. This TCR derives from a man aged 45-65 years with active COVID-19. The chain joins TRBV6-2 or TRBV6-3 to TRBJ2-1; 7 nucleotides match TRBD2. Sequenced input: peripheral blood. The CDR3 DNA is TGTGCCAGCAGTTACTCGGGGGGGAGGGCTAATGAGCAGTTCTTC. Protein sequence: CASSYSGGRANEQFF.